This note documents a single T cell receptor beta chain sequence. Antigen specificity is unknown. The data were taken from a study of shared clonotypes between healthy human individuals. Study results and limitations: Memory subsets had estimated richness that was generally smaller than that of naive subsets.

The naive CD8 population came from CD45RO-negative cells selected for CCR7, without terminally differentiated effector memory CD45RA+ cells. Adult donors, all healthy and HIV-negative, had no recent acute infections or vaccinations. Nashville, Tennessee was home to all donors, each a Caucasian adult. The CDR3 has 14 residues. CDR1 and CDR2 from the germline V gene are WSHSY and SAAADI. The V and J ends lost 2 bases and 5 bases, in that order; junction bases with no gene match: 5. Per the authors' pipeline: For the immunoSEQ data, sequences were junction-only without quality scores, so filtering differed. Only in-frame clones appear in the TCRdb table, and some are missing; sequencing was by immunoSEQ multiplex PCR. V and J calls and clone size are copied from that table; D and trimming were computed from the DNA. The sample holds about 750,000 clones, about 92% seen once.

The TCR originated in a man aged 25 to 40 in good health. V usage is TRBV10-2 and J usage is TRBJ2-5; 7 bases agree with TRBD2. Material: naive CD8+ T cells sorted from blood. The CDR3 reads CASSESGITETQYF. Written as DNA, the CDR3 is TGCGCCAGCAGTGAGAGCGGGATCACGGAGACCCAGTACTTC.